Below are 13 T cell receptor beta chains sequenced from a single sample in a study of cytomegalovirus exposure and HLA in healthy donors. PCR amplification relied on 60 Vbeta primers (plus 13 Jbeta primers). Only in-frame clones appear in the TCRdb table, and some are missing; sequencing was by immunoSEQ multiplex PCR. The sample has 75,000 to 95,000 clones, around four fifths seen once. The sequencing input was PBMCs. The receptors were sampled from a woman aged 18 to 35 in good health and CMV-seropositive.

The chain links TRBV18 to TRBJ2-1, with no clear D. Per the germline V gene, CDR1 is KGHSH and CDR2 is LQKENI. The CDR3 runs to 16 residues. V lost 0 bases and J lost 6, with 15 bases in between. CDR3 loop: CASSPPVAGFANEQFF. The CDR3 nucleotides read TGTGCCAGCTCACCACCGGTGGCCGGGTTTGCCAATGAGCAGTTCTTC.

CDR3 bases: TGTGCCAGTAGTTGGACTAGCGGGAACTACGAGCAGTACTTC. It encodes CASSWTSGNYEQYF. The chain links TRBV19 to TRBJ2-7; TRBD2 matches 12 bases. Unmatched junction bases numbered 2, after V lost 5 bases and J lost 3 bases. This CDR3 is 14 amino acids long. Germline V gene data show CDR1 as LNHDA and CDR2 as SQIVND (reference sequence).

The table lists this clone with a count of one. The chain links TRBV7-8 to TRBJ2-1; the D gene is possibly TRBD1 (5 bases). The length of the CDR3 is 17 residues. Trimming took 3 bases from V and 6 from J, leaving 21 bases between them. Germline lookup yields CDR1 SGHVS and CDR2 FQNEAQ. This CDR3 reads CASSFRDSANRANEQFF. CDR3 nucleotides: TGTGCCAGCAGCTTCAGGGATAGTGCGAATAGGGCCAATGAGCAGTTCTTC.

Regarding this clone: Germline and junction disagree at one end, which may indicate a read error. The gene calls are TRBV7-9 and TRBJ1-1; 7 bases agree with TRBD1. The CDR3 length is 14 residues. Germline CDR1 is SEHNR and CDR2 is FQNEAQ (reference sequence). This chain's CDR3 is CSSSQLTGSSEAFF. CDR3 bases: TGTTCCAGCAGCCAATTGACAGGGAGTTCTGAAGCTTTCTTT.

The chain joins TRBV28 to TRBJ2-7; 7 bases match TRBD2. Germline V gene lookup returns CDR1 MDHEN and CDR2 SYDVKM. V shed 7 bases and J 3 bases; nucleotides not matched to a gene: 12. This CDR3 is built from 15 residues. CDR3 region: CASILNRDYNYEQYF. The CDR3 bases are TGTGCCAGCATCCTTAACCGGGACTACAACTACGAGCAGTACTTC. The variable domain in full, with the rest retrieved from reference TRBV28 and TRBJ2-7, is DVKVTQSSRYLVKRTGEKVFLECVQDMDHENMFWYRQDPGLGLRLIYFSYDVKMKEKGDIPEGYSVSREKKERFSLILESASTNQTSMYLCASILNRDYNYEQYFGPGTRLTVT.

This rearrangement joins TRBV15 to TRBJ1-2; TRBD1 matches 9 bases. V trimming: 1 base; J trimming: 4 bases; junction bases outside the gene matches: 4. The germline gives CDR1 LNHNV, CDR2 YYDKDF (reference sequence). The CDR3 has 15 amino acids. CDR3 DNA sequence: TGTGCCACCAGCAGAGGGGGGACAGGGACCTATGGCTACACCTTC. Protein: CATSRGGTGTYGYTF.

The chain uses TRBV28 and TRBJ1-2; 7 positions agree with TRBD1. Germline CDR1 MDHEN, CDR2 SYDVKM. There are 14 residues in the CDR3. V shed 7 bases and J 8 bases; nucleotides not matched to a gene: 13. The CDR3 region has the DNA TGTGCCAGCAAACCCAACCGACAGGGTCGGGGCTACACCTTC. It translates to CASKPNRQGRGYTF.

The V and J genes are TRBV29-1 and TRBJ2-5; 9 positions match TRBD2. The V gene end was trimmed by 4 bases and the J gene end by 2 bases; junction bases not matched to a gene: 5. CDR3 length: 14 amino acids. Germline CDR1 is SQVTM and CDR2 is ANQGSEA. Written as DNA, the CDR3 is TGCAGCGTTGCCGGACTAGCGCAGCAAGAGACCCAGTACTTC. Protein product: CSVAGLAQQETQYF.

This sequence joins TRBV5-4 and TRBJ2-5, with 9 bases lining up with TRBD2. CDR1 and CDR2 (germline): SGHNT, YYREEE (reference sequence). V was clipped by 1 base and J by 5 bases; unmatched bases: 3. The CDR3 runs 14 residues. The CDR3 loop is CASSLPAGGETQYF. CDR3 DNA sequence: TGTGCCAGCAGCTTGCCAGCGGGAGGCGAGACCCAGTACTTC.

The chain combines TRBV7-2 with TRBJ2-3; 9 bases map to TRBD2. V trimming: 5 bases; J trimming: 0 bases; junction bases outside the gene matches: 6. The CDR3 is 16 amino acids. From germline, CDR1 is SGHTA and CDR2 FQGNSA. The chain's CDR3 is CASSPLAGRSTDTQYF. The CDR3 coding sequence is TGTGCCAGCAGCCCCCTAGCGGGGAGGAGCACAGATACGCAGTATTTT.

In DNA form, the CDR3 reads TGTGCCAGCAGCTCGACTAGTCGCTACGAGCAGTACTTC. Protein sequence: CASSSTSRYEQYF. V usage is TRBV7-9 and J usage is TRBJ2-7, with D possibly being TRBD2 (6 bases). Germline CDR1 reads SEHNR; CDR2 reads FQNEAQ (reference sequence). The V and J ends lost 4 bases and 3 bases respectively, with 10 bases between them. The CDR3 runs to 13 residues.

The rearrangement links TRBV5-1 to TRBJ2-1; D uncertain. V shed 1 base and J shed 1 base, with 6 bases lying between them. This CDR3 is built from 14 residues. Germline assignment: CDR1 SGHRS and CDR2 YFSETQ. CDR3 sequence: CASSLSFSYNEQFF. Here the CDR3 DNA reads TGCGCCAGCAGCTTGTCCTTTTCCTACAATGAGCAGTTCTTC.

The CDR3 DNA sequence: TGTGCCAGCAGCAGGAGGGAATACAATGAGCAGTTCTTC. The encoded protein is CASSRREYNEQFF. The V and J genes are TRBV7-2 and TRBJ2-1; D perhaps matches TRBD2 (6 bases). The V end lost 5 bases, the J end lost 4 bases, and 9 bases lay between the germline ends. Germline V gene lookup returns CDR1 SGHTA and CDR2 FQGNSA. The CDR3 has 13 amino acids.